These 15 T cell receptor beta chains share one sample of origin, sequenced in a study of cytomegalovirus exposure and HLA in healthy donors. It was with 60 Vbeta and 13 Jbeta primers that the PCR ran. Data came from immunoSEQ multiplex PCR; TCRdb stores just in-frame clones and leaves some out. The sample lists more than 95,000 clones; roughly 80% were seen once. Sequencing was carried out using PBMCs. Receptors were obtained from a woman aged 40 to 55 in good health and CMV-seropositive.

This clone was detected once. J is TRBJ2-3 and V is TRBV27; 9 bases agree with TRBD1. V trimming: 8 bases; J trimming: 6 bases; junction bases outside the gene matches: 6. The CDR3 runs 13 residues. The germline CDR1 and CDR2 sequences are MNHEY and SMNVEV (reference sequence). CDR3 residues: CASGGQGLDTQYF. For the CDR3, the DNA is TGTGCCAGCGGGGGACAGGGCCTCGATACGCAGTATTTT.

V gene TRBV4-1 combines with J gene TRBJ2-1; D may be TRBD1 (6 bases). The V and J ends lost 2 bases and 4 bases respectively, with 18 bases between them. The germline V gene has CDR1 MGHRA and CDR2 YSYEKL. The CDR3 is 17 residues long. CDR3 protein: CASSQHSAGDPYNEQFF. The CDR3 DNA is TGCGCCAGCAGCCAACACTCCGCAGGGGATCCATACAATGAGCAGTTCTTC.

CDR3 sequence reads: CASSTRSRGRRNTEAFF. In DNA form, the CDR3 reads TGTGCCAGCAGCACAAGAAGCAGGGGGCGCAGGAACACTGAAGCTTTCTTT. The gene calls are TRBV11-2 and TRBJ1-1, with TRBD1 matching 8 bases. V was clipped by 5 bases and J by 1 base; unmatched bases: 12. CDR1 and CDR2 from the germline V gene are SGHAT and FQNNGV. CDR3 length equals 17 residues.

This clone was counted once. The chain combines TRBV9 with TRBJ1-3; 8 bases line up with TRBD1. Germline V gives CDR1 SGDLS, CDR2 YYNGEE. This CDR3 has 18 residues. The V segment lost 2 bases and the J segment 3 bases; nucleotides outside the gene matches: 13. This CDR3 reads CASSVKPGTGFVGNTIYF. The CDR3 DNA follows: TGTGCCAGCAGCGTGAAACCCGGGACAGGATTCGTTGGAAACACCATATATTTT.

As DNA, the CDR3 is TGTGCCAGCAGTGCACACTGGGGGCGGGAGGGGTACGAGCAGTACTTC. Its translation: CASSAHWGREGYEQYF. The V gene is TRBV28, the J gene TRBJ2-7, with TRBD2 matching over 9 bases. V was clipped by 5 bases and J by 4 bases; unmatched bases: 12. CDR1 and CDR2 (germline): MDHEN, SYDVKM. The CDR3 extends over 16 amino acids.

This clone was recorded a few times. For the CDR3, the DNA is TGTGCCAGCAGCGTAATAGCGGCCGGGGAGCTGTTTTTT. It translates to CASSVIAAGELFF. V and J are TRBV9 and TRBJ2-2; weak D call: TRBD2 (6 bases). The length of the CDR3 is 13 residues. The germline CDR1 and CDR2 sequences are SGDLS and YYNGEE. Trimming pared 1 base from V and 6 bases from J, leaving 7 bases between.

The rearrangement joins TRBV7-2 to TRBJ2-1; 13 positions agree with TRBD2. Germline V gives CDR1 SGHTA, CDR2 FQGNSA. The CDR3 totals 14 residues. Trimming cost V 2 bases and J 9 bases; bases outside gene matches: 1. This CDR3 is CASSLRLAGGEQFF. Here the CDR3 DNA reads TGTGCCAGCAGCTTACGACTAGCGGGAGGTGAGCAGTTCTTC.

The chain has TRBV18 and TRBJ2-1, with TRBD1 matching over 8 bases. From germline, CDR1 is KGHSH and CDR2 LQKENI. With 3 bases clipped from V and 7 bases from J, the junction kept 11 bases outside the gene matches. The CDR3 has 16 amino acids. The CDR3 coding sequence is TGTGCCAGCTCACCCAACGAAGAGCAGGGGGCGAATGAGCAGTTCTTC. Protein product: CASSPNEEQGANEQFF.

The chain combines TRBV11-2 with TRBJ2-3; 11 nucleotides match TRBD2. Trimming at V came to 5 bases and at J to 4 bases, leaving 8 bases not matched to a gene. CDR3 length: 16 amino acids. CDR1 is SGHAT, CDR2 FQNNGV, per germline. The CDR3 DNA follows: TGTGCCAGCAGCCCGTCACTAGCGGGAGTGTCAGATACGCAGTATTTT. Protein product: CASSPSLAGVSDTQYF.

This chain links TRBV2 with TRBJ2-1; a possible D gene is TRBD2 (5 bases). The CDR3 totals 12 residues. Germline loops: CDR1 SNHLY, CDR2 FYNNEI. Trimming took off 6 bases at V and 9 bases at J, with 12 bases between the two ends. CDR3 loop: CASSGLAGEQFF. CDR3 DNA: TGTGCCAGCAGCGGACTCGCGGGTGAGCAGTTCTTC.

V is TRBV2 and J is TRBJ2-5; possibly TRBD1 for D (6 bases). Germline-derived CDR1 and CDR2 are SNHLY and FYNNEI. The CDR3 is made up of 12 amino acids. Trimming cost V 7 bases and J 1 base, with 7 bases left between them. For the CDR3, the DNA is TGTGCCAGCAACAGGGCCCAAGAGACCCAGTACTTC. Its protein is CASNRAQETQYF.

The chain combines TRBV6-1 with TRBJ1-3; D is unresolved. The germline V gene encodes CDR1 MNHNS and CDR2 SASEGT. The CDR3 spans 14 residues. V lost 2 bases, J lost 4 bases, and 9 bases lay in between. In DNA form, the CDR3 reads TGTGCCAGCAGTGAATCGGGTCCCGGAAACACCATATATTTT. This translates into CASSESGPGNTIYF.

This rearrangement joins TRBV4-1 to TRBJ2-3; 7 bases agree with TRBD1. The CDR3 length is 15 residues. CDR1 and CDR2 (germline): MGHRA, YSYEKL. With 0 bases clipped from V and 3 bases from J, the junction kept 3 bases outside the gene matches. CDR3 in DNA: TGCGCCAGCAGCCAAGAGACAGGGTGGACAGATACGCAGTATTTT. This sequence encodes CASSQETGWTDTQYF.

V and J are TRBV30 and TRBJ2-7; TRBD1 aligns across 9 bases. V shed 3 bases and J 3 bases; nucleotides not matched to a gene: 9. CDR1 GTSNPN and CDR2 SVGIG come from the germline V gene (reference sequence). The CDR3 has 15 residues. CDR3 sequence: CAWREFPDRGYEQYF. Written as DNA, the CDR3 is TGTGCCTGGAGAGAATTCCCGGACAGGGGCTACGAGCAGTACTTC.

J is TRBJ2-3 and V is TRBV25-1; 8 nucleotides align to TRBD2. The germline CDR1 and CDR2 sequences are MGHDK and SYGVNS. Trimming removed 2 bases from V and 5 bases from J; junction bases left unmatched: 3. The CDR3 spans 14 residues. CDR3 in DNA: TGTGCCAGCAGTGAAGCGGGAGGTGAAGATACGCAGTATTTT. Translation: CASSEAGGEDTQYF.